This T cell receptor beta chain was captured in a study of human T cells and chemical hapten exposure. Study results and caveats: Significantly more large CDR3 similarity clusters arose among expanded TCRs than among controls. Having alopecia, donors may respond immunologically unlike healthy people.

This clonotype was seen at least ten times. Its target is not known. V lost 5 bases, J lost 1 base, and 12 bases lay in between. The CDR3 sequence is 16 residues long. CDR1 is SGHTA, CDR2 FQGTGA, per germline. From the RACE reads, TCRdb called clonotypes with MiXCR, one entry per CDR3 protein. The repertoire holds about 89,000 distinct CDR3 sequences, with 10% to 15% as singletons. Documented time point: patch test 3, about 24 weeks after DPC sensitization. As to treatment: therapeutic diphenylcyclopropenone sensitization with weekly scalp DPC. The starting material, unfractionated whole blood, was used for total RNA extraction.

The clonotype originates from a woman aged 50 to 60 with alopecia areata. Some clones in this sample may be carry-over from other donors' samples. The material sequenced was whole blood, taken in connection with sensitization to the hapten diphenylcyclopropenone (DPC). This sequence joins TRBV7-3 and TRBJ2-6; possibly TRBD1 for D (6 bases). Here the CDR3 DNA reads TGTGCCAGCAGCCCCCCGGGACAATCTGGGGCCAACGTCCTGACTTTC. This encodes CASSPPGQSGANVLTF.